This record concerns one TCR beta chain sequence. These data originate in a study of neoadjuvant anti-PD-1 for oral cavity cancer. PBMC libraries mostly used around 460 ng of input genomic DNA, with six replicates per sample. Generated by immunoSEQ multiplex PCR, the TCRdb table keeps only in-frame clones and is missing some. Counted here are tens of thousands of clones, 80% to 90% occurring once; the ten biggest clones make up more than 3%. V gave up 11 bases and J gave up 6 bases; unmatched junction bases: 11. The CDR3 contains 13 residues. Germline V gene lookup returns CDR1 MNHNY and CDR2 SVGAGI (reference sequence). Time point specified: after neoadjuvant nivolumab, at surgical resection.

The sequence was collected from a person between 40 and 80 years old with oral cavity squamous cell carcinoma. The chain joins TRBV6-6 to TRBJ1-1; 8 nucleotides match TRBD1. This specimen was PBMCs, taken after nivolumab (anti-PD-1) treatment. DNA for the CDR3: TGTGCCGGTCGGCGGGACAGGATCGCTGAAGCTTTCTTT. Protein sequence: CAGRRDRIAEAFF.